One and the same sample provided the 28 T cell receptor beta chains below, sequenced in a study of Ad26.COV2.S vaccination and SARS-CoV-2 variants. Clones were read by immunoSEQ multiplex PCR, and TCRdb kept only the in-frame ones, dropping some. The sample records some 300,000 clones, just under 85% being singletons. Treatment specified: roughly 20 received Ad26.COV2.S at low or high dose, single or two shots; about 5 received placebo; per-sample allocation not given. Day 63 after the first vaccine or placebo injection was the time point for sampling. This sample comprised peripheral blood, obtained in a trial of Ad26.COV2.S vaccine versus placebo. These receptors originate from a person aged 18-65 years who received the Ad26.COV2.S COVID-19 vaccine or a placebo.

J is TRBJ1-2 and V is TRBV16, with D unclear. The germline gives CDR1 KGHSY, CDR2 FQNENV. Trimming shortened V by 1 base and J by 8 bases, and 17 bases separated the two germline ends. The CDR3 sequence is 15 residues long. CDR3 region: CASSQYRALYEGYTF. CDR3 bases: TGTGCCAGCAGCCAATACCGGGCCCTCTATGAGGGCTACACCTTC.

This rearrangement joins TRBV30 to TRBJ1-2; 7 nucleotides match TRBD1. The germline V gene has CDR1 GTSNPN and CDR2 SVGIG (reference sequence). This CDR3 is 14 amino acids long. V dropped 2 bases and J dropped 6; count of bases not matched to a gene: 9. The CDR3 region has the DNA TGTGCCTGGAGTATCGGGCAGGGGGAAAATGGCTACACCTTC. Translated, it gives CAWSIGQGENGYTF.

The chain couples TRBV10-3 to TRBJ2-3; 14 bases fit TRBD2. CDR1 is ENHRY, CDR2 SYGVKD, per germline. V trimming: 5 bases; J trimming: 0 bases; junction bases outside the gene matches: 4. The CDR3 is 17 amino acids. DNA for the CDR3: TGTGCCATCAGTCGGGGACTAGCGGGGGATAGCACAGATACGCAGTATTTT. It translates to CAISRGLAGDSTDTQYF.

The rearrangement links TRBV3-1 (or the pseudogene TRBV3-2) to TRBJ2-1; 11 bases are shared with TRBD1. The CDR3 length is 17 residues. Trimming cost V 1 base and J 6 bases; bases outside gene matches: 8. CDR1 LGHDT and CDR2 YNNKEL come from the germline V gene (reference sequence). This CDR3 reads CASSQGSGTGGRNEQFF. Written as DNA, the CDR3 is TGTGCCAGCAGCCAAGGGTCCGGGACAGGGGGACGCAATGAGCAGTTCTTC.

In nucleotides, the CDR3 is TGTGCCAGCTCACCAGGGACAGCGAGGACTGAAGCTTTCTTT. Protein sequence: CASSPGTARTEAFF. The V gene is TRBV18, the J gene TRBJ1-1; TRBD1 aligns across 7 bases. Germline values: CDR1 KGHSH, CDR2 LQKENI. Trimming took 2 bases from V and 5 from J; bases not matched to a gene: 5. The CDR3 runs 14 residues.

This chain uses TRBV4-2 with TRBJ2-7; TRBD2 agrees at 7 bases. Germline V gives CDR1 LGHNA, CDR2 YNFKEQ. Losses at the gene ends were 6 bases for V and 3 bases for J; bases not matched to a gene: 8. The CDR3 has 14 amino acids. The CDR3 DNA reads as TGTGCCAGCAGTCCTGGGGGGGTAGACTACGAGCAGTACTTC. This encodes CASSPGGVDYEQYF.

The CDR3 spells CASSQDFGLRGEKLFF. In DNA form, the CDR3 reads TGTGCCAGCAGCCAAGATTTCGGTCTTAGGGGGGAAAAACTGTTTTTT. V usage is TRBV14 and J usage is TRBJ1-4; a possible D gene is TRBD1 (6 bases). Germline V gene data show CDR1 as SGHDN and CDR2 as FVKESK. This CDR3 is built from 16 residues. V was cut by 0 bases and J by 8 bases, with 16 bases left in between.

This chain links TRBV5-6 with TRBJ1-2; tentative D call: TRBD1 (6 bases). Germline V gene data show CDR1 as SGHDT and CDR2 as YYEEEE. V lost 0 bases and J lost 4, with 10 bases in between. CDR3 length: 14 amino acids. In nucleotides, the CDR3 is TGTGCCAGCAGCTTGGCAGGGGCGAGCTATGGCTACACCTTC. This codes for CASSLAGASYGYTF. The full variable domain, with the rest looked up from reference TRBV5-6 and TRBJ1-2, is DAGVTQSPTHLIKTRGQQVTLRCSPKSGHDTVSWYQQALGQGPQFIFQYYEEEERQRGNFPDRFSGHQFPNYSSELNVNALLLGDSALYLCASSLAGASYGYTFGSGTRLTVV.

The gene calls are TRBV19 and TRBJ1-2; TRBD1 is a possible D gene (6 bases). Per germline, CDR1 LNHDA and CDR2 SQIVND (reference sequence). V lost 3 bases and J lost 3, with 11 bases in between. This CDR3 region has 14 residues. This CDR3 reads CASSMGSGDYGYTF. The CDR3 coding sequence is TGTGCCAGTAGTATGGGGTCAGGGGACTATGGCTACACCTTC.

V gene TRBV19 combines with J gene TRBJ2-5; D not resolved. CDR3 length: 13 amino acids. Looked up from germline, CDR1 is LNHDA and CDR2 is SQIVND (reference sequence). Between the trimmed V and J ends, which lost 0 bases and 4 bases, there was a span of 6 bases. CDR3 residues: CASSIDPAETQYF. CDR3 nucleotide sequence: TGTGCCAGTAGTATAGACCCTGCAGAGACCCAGTACTTC.

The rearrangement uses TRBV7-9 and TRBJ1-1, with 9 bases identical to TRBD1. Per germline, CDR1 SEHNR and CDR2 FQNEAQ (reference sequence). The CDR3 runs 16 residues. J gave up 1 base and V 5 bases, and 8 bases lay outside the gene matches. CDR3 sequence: CASSASGTGRNTEAFF. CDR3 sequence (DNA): TGTGCCAGCAGCGCTTCGGGGACAGGGAGGAACACTGAAGCTTTCTTT.

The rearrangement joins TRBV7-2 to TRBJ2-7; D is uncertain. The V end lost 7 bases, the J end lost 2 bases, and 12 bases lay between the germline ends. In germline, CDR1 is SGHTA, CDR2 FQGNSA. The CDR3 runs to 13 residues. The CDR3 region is CASTASATYEQYF. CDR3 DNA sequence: TGTGCCAGCACCGCGAGTGCGACCTACGAGCAGTACTTC.

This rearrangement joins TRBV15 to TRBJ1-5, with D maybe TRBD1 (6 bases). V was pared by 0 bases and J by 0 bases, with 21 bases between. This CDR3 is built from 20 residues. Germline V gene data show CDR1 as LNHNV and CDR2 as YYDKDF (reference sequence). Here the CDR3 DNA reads TGTGCCACCAGCAGAGATAGGGGGGTTTTTCGGGAGGATAGCAATCAGCCCCAGCATTTT. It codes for CATSRDRGVFREDSNQPQHF.

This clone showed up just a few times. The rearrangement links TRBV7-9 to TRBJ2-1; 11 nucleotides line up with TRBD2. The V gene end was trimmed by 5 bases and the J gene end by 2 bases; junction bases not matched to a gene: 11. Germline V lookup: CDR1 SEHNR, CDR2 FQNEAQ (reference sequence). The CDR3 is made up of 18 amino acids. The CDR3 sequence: CASSTGTSGWSPYNEQFF. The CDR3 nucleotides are TGTGCCAGCAGCACGGGGACTAGCGGATGGTCGCCCTACAATGAGCAGTTCTTC.

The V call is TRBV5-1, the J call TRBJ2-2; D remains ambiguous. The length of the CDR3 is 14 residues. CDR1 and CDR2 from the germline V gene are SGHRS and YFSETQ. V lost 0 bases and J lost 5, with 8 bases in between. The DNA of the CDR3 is TGCGCCAGCAGCTTGGAAGGGTTTACCGGGGAGCTGTTTTTT. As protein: CASSLEGFTGELFF.

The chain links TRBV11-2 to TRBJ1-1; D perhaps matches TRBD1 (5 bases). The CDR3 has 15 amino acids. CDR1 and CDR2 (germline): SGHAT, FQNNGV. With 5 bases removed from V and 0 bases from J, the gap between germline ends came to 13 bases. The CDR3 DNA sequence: TGTGCCAGCAGCCCCGGGGTGGGGCTGAACACTGAAGCTTTCTTT. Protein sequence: CASSPGVGLNTEAFF. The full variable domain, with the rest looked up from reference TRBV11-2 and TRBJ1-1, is EAGVAQSPRYKIIEKRQSVAFWCNPISGHATLYWYQQILGQGPKLLIQFQNNGVVDDSQLPKDRFSAERLKGVDSTLKIQPAKLEDSAVYLCASSPGVGLNTEAFFGQGTRLTVV.

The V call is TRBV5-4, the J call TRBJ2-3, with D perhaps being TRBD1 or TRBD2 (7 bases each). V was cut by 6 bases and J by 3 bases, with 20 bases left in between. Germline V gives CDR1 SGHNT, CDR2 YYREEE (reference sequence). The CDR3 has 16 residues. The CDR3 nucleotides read TGTGCCAGCAACCTCCAGGGGGGGGGTTTGACAGATACGCAGTATTTT. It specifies CASNLQGGGLTDTQYF.

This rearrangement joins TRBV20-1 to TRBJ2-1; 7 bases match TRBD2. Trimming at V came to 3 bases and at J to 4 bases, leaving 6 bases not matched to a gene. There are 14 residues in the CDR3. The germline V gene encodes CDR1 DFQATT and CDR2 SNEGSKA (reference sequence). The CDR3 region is CSASLLAEYNEQFF. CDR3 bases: TGCAGTGCTAGTCTTCTAGCGGAGTACAATGAGCAGTTCTTC.

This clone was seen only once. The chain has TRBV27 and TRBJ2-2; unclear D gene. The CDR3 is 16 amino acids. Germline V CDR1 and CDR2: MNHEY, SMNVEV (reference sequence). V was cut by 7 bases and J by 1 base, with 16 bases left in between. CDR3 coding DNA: TGTGCCAGCAATCCTATCCCCCGACAGAACACCGGGGAGCTGTTTTTT. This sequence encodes CASNPIPRQNTGELFF.

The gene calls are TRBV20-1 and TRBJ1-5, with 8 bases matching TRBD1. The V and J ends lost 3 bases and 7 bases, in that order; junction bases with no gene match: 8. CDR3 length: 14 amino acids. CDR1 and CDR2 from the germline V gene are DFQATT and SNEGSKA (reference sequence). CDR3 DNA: TGCAGTGCTAGTCCAGGGGGCGCTGACCAGCCCCAGCATTTT. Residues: CSASPGGADQPQHF.

Here the CDR3 DNA reads TGTGCCATCAGTCGACAGGGGGATAATTCACCCCTCCACTTT. It translates to CAISRQGDNSPLHF. The chain combines TRBV10-3 with TRBJ1-6; 9 positions match TRBD1. CDR1 and CDR2 from the germline V gene are ENHRY and SYGVKD. The CDR3 extends over 14 amino acids. V was clipped by 5 bases and J by 5 bases; unmatched bases: 1.

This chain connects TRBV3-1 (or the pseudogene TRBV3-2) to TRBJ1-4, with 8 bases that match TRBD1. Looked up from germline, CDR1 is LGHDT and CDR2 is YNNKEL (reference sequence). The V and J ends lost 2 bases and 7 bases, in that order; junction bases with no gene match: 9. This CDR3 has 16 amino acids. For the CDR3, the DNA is TGTGCCAGCAGCCAAACAAGGCCAGGGGGCACTGAAAAACTGTTTTTT. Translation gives CASSQTRPGGTEKLFF.

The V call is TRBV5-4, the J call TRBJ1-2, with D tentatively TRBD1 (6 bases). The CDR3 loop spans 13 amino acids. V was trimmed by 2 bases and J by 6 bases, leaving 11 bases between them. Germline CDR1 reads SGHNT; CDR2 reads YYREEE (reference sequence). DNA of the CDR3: TGTGCCAGCAGCTTATATGGGACAAATGGCTACACCTTC. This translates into CASSLYGTNGYTF.

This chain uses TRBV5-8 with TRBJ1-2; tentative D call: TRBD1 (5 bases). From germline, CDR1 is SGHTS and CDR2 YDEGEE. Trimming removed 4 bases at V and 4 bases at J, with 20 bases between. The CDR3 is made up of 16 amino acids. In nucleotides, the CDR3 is TGTGCCAGCAGCCCGAGGACGTCCTGGGGGGGCTATGGCTACACCTTC. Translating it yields CASSPRTSWGGYGYTF.

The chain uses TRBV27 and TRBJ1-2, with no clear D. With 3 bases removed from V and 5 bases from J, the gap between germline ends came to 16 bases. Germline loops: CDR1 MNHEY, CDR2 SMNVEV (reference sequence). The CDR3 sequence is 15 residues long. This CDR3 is CASSFEATAPYGYTF. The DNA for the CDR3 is TGTGCCAGCAGTTTTGAGGCCACTGCTCCTTATGGCTACACCTTC.

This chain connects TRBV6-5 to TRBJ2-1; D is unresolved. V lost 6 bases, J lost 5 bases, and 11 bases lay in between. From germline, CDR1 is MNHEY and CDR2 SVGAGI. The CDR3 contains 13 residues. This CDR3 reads CASRADGHNEQFF. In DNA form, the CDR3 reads TGTGCCAGCAGAGCCGACGGCCACAATGAGCAGTTCTTC.

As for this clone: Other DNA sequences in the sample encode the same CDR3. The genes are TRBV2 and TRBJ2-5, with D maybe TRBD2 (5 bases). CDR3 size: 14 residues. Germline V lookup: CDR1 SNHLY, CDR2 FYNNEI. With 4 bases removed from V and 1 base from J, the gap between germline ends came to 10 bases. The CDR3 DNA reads TGTGCCAGCAGTGGGCCTGGAGGCCAAGAGACCCAGTACTTC. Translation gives CASSGPGGQETQYF.

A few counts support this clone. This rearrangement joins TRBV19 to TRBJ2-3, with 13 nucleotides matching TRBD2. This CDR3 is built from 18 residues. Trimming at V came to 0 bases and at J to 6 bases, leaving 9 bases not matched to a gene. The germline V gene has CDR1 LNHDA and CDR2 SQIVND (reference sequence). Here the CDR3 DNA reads TGTGCCAGTAGTATAGATTGGGGACTAGCGGGGCCTCGGGATACGCAGTATTTT. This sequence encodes CASSIDWGLAGPRDTQYF.